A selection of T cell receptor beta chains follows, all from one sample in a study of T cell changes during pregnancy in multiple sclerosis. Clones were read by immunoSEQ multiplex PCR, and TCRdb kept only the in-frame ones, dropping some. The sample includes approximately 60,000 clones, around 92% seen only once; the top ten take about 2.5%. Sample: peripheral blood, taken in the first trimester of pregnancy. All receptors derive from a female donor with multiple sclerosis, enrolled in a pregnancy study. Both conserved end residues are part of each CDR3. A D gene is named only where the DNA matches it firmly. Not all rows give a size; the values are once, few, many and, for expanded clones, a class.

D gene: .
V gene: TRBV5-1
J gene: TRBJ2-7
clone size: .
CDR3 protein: CASSFGIGYEQYF
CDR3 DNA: TGCGCCAGCAGCTTCGGGATAGGCTACGAGCAGTACTTC

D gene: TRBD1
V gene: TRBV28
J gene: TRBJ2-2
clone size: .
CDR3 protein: CASSFLQGNTGELFF
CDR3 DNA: TGTGCCAGCAGTTTCCTACAGGGGAATACCGGGGAGCTGTTTTTT

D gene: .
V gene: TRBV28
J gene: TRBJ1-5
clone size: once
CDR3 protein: CASRRGNQPQHF
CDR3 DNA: TGTGCCAGCCGGAGGGGCAATCAGCCCCAGCATTTT

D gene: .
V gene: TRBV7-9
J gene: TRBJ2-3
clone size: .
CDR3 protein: CASSLGQSSSTDTQYF
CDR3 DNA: TGTGCCAGCAGCTTGGGGCAGAGCTCTAGCACAGATACGCAGTATTTT

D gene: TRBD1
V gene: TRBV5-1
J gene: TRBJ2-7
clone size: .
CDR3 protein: CASSFGRQGATYEQYF
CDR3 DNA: TGCGCCAGCAGCTTCGGGCGACAGGGGGCCACCTACGAGCAGTACTTC

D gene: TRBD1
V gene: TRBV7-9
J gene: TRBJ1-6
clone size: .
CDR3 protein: CASSLRTGNNSPLHF
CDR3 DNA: TGTGCCAGCAGCCTCCGGACAGGAAATAATTCACCCCTCCACTTT

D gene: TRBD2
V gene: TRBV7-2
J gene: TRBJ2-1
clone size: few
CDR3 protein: CASSLQLAGLNNEQFF
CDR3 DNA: TGTGCCAGCAGCCTACAACTAGCGGGATTGAACAATGAGCAGTTCTTC

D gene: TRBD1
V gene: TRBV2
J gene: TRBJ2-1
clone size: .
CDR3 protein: CASTVRRTGLSNEQFF
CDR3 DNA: TGTGCCAGCACGGTTAGGAGGACAGGTCTATCCAATGAGCAGTTCTTC

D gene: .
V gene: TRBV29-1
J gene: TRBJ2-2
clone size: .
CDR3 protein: CSAGLNTGELFF
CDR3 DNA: TGCAGCGCGGGACTGAACACCGGGGAGCTGTTTTTT

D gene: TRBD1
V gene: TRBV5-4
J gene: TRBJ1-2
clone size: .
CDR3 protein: CASSRQGVGYGYTF
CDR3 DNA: TGTGCCAGCAGCCGACAGGGCGTCGGCTATGGCTACACCTTC

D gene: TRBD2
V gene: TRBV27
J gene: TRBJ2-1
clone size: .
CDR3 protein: CASSPLLRRESTYNEQFF
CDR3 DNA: TGTGCCAGCAGTCCACTACTTAGGCGGGAGTCAACCTACAATGAGCAGTTCTTC

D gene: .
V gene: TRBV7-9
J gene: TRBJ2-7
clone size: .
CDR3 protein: CASSFPVSYEQYF
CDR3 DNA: TGTGCCAGCAGCTTTCCCGTCTCCTACGAGCAGTACTTC